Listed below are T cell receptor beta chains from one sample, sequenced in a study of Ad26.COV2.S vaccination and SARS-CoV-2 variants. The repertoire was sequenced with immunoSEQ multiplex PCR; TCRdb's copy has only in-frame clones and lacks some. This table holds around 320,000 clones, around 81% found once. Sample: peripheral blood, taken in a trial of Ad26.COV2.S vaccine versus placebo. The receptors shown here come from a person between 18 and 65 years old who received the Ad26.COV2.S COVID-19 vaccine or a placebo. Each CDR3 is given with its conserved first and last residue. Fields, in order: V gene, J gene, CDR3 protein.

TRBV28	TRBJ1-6	CASSPGTNYNSPLHF
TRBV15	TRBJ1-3	CATSREVRTGNTIYF
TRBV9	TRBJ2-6	CASSLQGSGANVLTF
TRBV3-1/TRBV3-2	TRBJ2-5	CASSQDLAGYQETQYF
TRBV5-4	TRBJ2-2	CASSSYRGVDTGELFF
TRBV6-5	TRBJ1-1	CASSYTALGDTEAFF
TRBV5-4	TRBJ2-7	CASSGGPSSYEQYF
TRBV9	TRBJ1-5	CASSAHQGRENQPQHF
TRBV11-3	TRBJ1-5	CASSVGSNQPQHF
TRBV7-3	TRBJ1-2	CASSPGTSNYGYTF
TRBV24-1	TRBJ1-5	CATSDPRGGGQPQHF
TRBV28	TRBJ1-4	CASSSPGRPNEKLFF
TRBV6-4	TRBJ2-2	CASSVASPGELFF
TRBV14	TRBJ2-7	CASSQEDRVSYEQYF
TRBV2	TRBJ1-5	CASSGTGNQPQHF
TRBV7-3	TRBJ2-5	CASSLNPAGMETQYF
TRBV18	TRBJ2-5	CASSSASGDQETQYF
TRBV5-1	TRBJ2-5	CASSLEQGRQETQYF
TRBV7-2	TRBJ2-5	CASSFSGAGETQYF
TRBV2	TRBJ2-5	CASSKTREGTQYF
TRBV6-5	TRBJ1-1	CASIPRGRGNTEAFF
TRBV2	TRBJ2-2	CASTQTFDGFRGELFF
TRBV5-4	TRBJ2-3	CASSLGSSDTQYF
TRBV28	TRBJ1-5	CASSSATGGSQPQHF
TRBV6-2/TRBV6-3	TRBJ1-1	CASSYTGSIEAFF
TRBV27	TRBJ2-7	CASSYYEQYF
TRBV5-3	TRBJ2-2	CARRTGGPNTGELFF
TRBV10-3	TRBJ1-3	CAINPLSTGSGNTIYF
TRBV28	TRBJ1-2	CASSRQVNYGYTF
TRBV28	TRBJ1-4	CASSLDGATTNEKLFF
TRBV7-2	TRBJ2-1	CASSVTSGGHRFNEQFF